The 21 T cell receptor beta chains listed next were all sequenced from one sample in a study of cytomegalovirus exposure and HLA in healthy donors. PCR used 60 Vbeta primers and 13 Jbeta primers. TCRdb's copy holds only in-frame clones and misses some; the assay was immunoSEQ multiplex PCR. The profile shows 100,000 to 150,000 clones, approximately 73% of them singletons. Sequences were obtained from PBMCs. Receptors originate from a man between 60 and 75 years old in good health and CMV-seropositive.

The rearrangement uses TRBV28 and TRBJ2-7; D is unresolved. CDR3 length equals 13 residues. Germline V CDR1 and CDR2: MDHEN, SYDVKM. V lost 7 bases to trimming and J lost 4 bases, with 14 bases between them. Here the CDR3 reads CASNTFNSYEQYF. In DNA, the CDR3 is TGTGCCAGCAATACTTTCAATTCATACGAGCAGTACTTC.

The rearrangement joins TRBV7-2 to TRBJ2-3; 7 bases agree with TRBD2. V trimming: 3 bases; J trimming: 2 bases; junction bases outside the gene matches: 5. The CDR3 runs 15 residues. Germline V gives CDR1 SGHTA, CDR2 FQGNSA. The CDR3 reads CASSFLADVTDTQYF. CDR3 DNA sequence: TGTGCCAGCAGCTTCCTAGCGGATGTCACAGATACGCAGTATTTT.

The chain uses TRBV29-1 and TRBJ2-3; 13 bases are shared with TRBD2. CDR1 and CDR2 from the germline V gene are SQVTM and ANQGSEA. Trimming took 3 bases from V and 1 from J; bases not matched to a gene: 1. This CDR3 is 15 amino acids long. The CDR3 is CSVDGTSGGTDTQYF. As DNA, the CDR3 is TGCAGCGTTGATGGGACTAGCGGGGGCACAGATACGCAGTATTTT.

The V call is TRBV29-1, the J call TRBJ2-1, with TRBD1 matching 10 bases. Germline CDR1 and CDR2: SQVTM and ANQGSEA. The CDR3 loop spans 15 amino acids. V lost 7 bases and J lost 5; bases outside the gene matches: 11. CDR3 DNA: TGCAGCGGTGGGGGTGGGACAGGGGTAAACAATGAGCAGTTCTTC. Encoded protein: CSGGGGTGVNNEQFF.

The J gene is TRBJ1-1, the V gene TRBV5-1; TRBD1 aligns across 8 bases. The CDR3 spans 15 residues. Germline V gene lookup returns CDR1 SGHRS and CDR2 YFSETQ. J was trimmed by 6 bases and V by 0 bases; bases with no gene match: 7. Here the CDR3 DNA reads TGCGCCAGCAGCTTGGGGCGGACAGGGAAAGCTGAAGCTTTCTTT. This sequence encodes CASSLGRTGKAEAFF. The full variable domain, completed using reference TRBV5-1 and TRBJ1-1, is KAGVTQTPRYLIKTRGQQVTLSCSPISGHRSVSWYQQTPGQGLQFLFEYFSETQRNKGNFPGRFSGRQFSNSRSEMNVSTLELGDSALYLCASSLGRTGKAEAFFGQGTRLTVV.

The chain uses TRBV10-1 and TRBJ2-1; TRBD2 might be the D (5 bases). Germline V gene data show CDR1 as WNHNN and CDR2 as SYGVQD (reference sequence). V was shortened by 3 bases and J by 3 bases, with 12 bases between the two germline ends. The CDR3 is 15 residues long. The chain's CDR3 is CASSDEGRNYNEQFF. Here the CDR3 DNA reads TGCGCCAGCAGTGATGAGGGTCGCAACTACAATGAGCAGTTCTTC.

The gene calls are TRBV6-5 and TRBJ1-1, with TRBD1 matching over 9 bases. This CDR3 comprises 14 residues. V dropped 4 bases and J dropped 3; count of bases not matched to a gene: 3. Germline V gives CDR1 MNHEY, CDR2 SVGAGI. The CDR3 loop reads CASSSWTGDTEAFF. CDR3 nucleotide sequence: TGTGCCAGCAGTTCCTGGACAGGGGACACTGAAGCTTTCTTT.

V and J are TRBV5-1 and TRBJ2-5; 7 nucleotides align to TRBD2. CDR3 length: 15 residues. Germline V gives CDR1 SGHRS, CDR2 YFSETQ. Trimming at V came to 0 bases and at J to 5 bases, leaving 7 bases not matched to a gene. This CDR3 is CASSLAGRGRETQYF. DNA of the CDR3: TGCGCCAGCAGCTTGGCTGGGAGGGGCAGGGAGACCCAGTACTTC.

The V gene is TRBV6-6, the J gene TRBJ1-1, with D hard to call. V shed 9 bases and J shed 7 bases, with 12 bases lying between them. This CDR3 is 11 amino acids long. Germline CDR1 and CDR2: MNHNY and SVGAGI (reference sequence). The CDR3 loop reads CASSRSGEAFF. CDR3 bases: TGTGCCAGTTCCCGTTCAGGTGAAGCTTTCTTT.

This clone was observed a single time. This sequence joins TRBV6-1 and TRBJ1-5; D gene uncertain. The CDR3 is 14 residues long. The V end lost 8 bases, the J end lost 3 bases, and 14 bases lay between the germline ends. Germline V gene sequence: CDR1 MNHNS, CDR2 SASEGT. DNA for the CDR3: TGTGCCAGCGCCCCCTCGGGAGACAATCAGCCCCAGCATTTT. This gives the protein CASAPSGDNQPQHF.

The gene calls are TRBV27 and TRBJ1-2; possibly TRBD1 for D (6 bases). Germline assignment: CDR1 MNHEY and CDR2 SMNVEV (reference sequence). The CDR3 has 15 amino acids. Trimming removed 5 bases from V and 1 base from J, with 14 bases in between. The CDR3 nucleotides read TGTGCCAGCAGTAATTACAGGGCTTTTAACTATGGCTACACCTTC. It encodes CASSNYRAFNYGYTF.

This chain connects TRBV11-2 to TRBJ2-7; 9 nucleotides agree with TRBD2. Germline CDR1 SGHAT, CDR2 FQNNGV. There are 15 residues in the CDR3. V gave up 2 bases and J gave up 5 bases; unmatched junction bases: 7. This CDR3 is CASSLSPAGGHEQYF. DNA of the CDR3: TGTGCCAGCAGCTTATCGCCAGCGGGGGGCCACGAGCAGTACTTC.

CDR3 bases: TGTGCCAGCAGAAGGGACAGGGGATCAGTGGATGGCTACACCTTC. Translated: CASRRDRGSVDGYTF. The V call is TRBV2, the J call TRBJ1-2; 10 nucleotides agree with TRBD1. Germline V lookup: CDR1 SNHLY, CDR2 FYNNEI. The CDR3 runs 15 residues. Trimming at V came to 6 bases and at J to 6 bases, leaving 10 bases not matched to a gene.

The V call is TRBV7-9, the J call TRBJ1-5, with D uncertain. Per germline, CDR1 SEHNR and CDR2 FQNEAQ (reference sequence). The CDR3 covers 15 residues. V lost 2 bases, J lost 1 base, and 9 bases lay in between. The CDR3 sequence: CASSLPTGSNQPQHF. CDR3 sequence (DNA): TGTGCCAGCAGCTTACCGACGGGGAGCAATCAGCCCCAGCATTTT.

The rearrangement joins TRBV30 to TRBJ2-1; D remains ambiguous. Deletions cut 3 bases from V and 2 bases from J, with 14 bases between. Germline V gene sequence: CDR1 GTSNPN, CDR2 SVGIG (reference sequence). The CDR3 is made up of 15 amino acids. CDR3 coding DNA: TGTGCCTGGAGCTCAAGTACTTTCCCCTACAATGAGCAGTTCTTC. This gives the protein CAWSSSTFPYNEQFF.

The chain is built from TRBV10-3 and TRBJ2-1, with 8 positions matching TRBD1. J lost 10 bases, V lost 2 bases, and 4 bases had no gene match. The CDR3 is made up of 13 amino acids. Germline V CDR1 and CDR2: ENHRY, SYGVKD. CDR3 residues: CAISEISGGEQFF. The CDR3 nucleotides read TGTGCCATCAGTGAGATATCAGGGGGCGAGCAGTTCTTC.

The chain has TRBV29-1 and TRBJ1-1, with D perhaps TRBD1 (5 bases). Between the trimmed V and J ends, which lost 1 base and 4 bases, there was a span of 13 bases. The germline V gene encodes CDR1 SQVTM and CDR2 ANQGSEA. The CDR3 has 14 residues. The CDR3 coding sequence is TGCAGCGTTGAAGGGGGCAGTGGGGCCACTGAAGCTTTCTTT. Its translation is CSVEGGSGATEAFF. Full variable domain (rest looked up from reference TRBV29-1 and TRBJ1-1): SAVISQKPSRDICQRGTSLTIQCQVDSQVTMMFWYRQQPGQSLTLIATANQGSEATYESGFVIDKFPISRPNLTFSTLTVSNMSPEDSSIYLCSVEGGSGATEAFFGQGTRLTVV.

V gene TRBV5-4 combines with J gene TRBJ2-3, with 7 bases matching TRBD2. Trimming cost V 4 bases and J 1 base; bases outside gene matches: 6. In germline, CDR1 is SGHNT, CDR2 YYREEE (reference sequence). CDR3 size: 15 residues. CDR3 sequence: CASSPASGGTDTQYF. The CDR3 nucleotides are TGTGCCAGCAGCCCGGCCAGCGGGGGCACAGATACGCAGTATTTT.

V and J are TRBV2 and TRBJ1-5; TRBD1 matches 10 bases. Losses at the gene ends were 4 bases for V and 7 bases for J; bases not matched to a gene: 7. The CDR3 length is 15 residues. CDR1 is SNHLY and CDR2 is FYNNEI in the germline V gene. The CDR3 region has the DNA TGTGCCAGCAGTGCGGGACAGGGGAGGTGGCAGCCCCAGCATTTT. Translation: CASSAGQGRWQPQHF.

The chain uses TRBV19 and TRBJ2-1; TRBD2 is a possible D gene (5 bases). The CDR3 totals 16 residues. The germline gives CDR1 LNHDA, CDR2 SQIVND (reference sequence). V dropped 6 bases and J dropped 15 bases, with 30 bases sitting between them. The CDR3 sequence: CASRAIFPGGPGIPFF. DNA of the CDR3: TGTGCCAGTAGGGCCATCTTTCCGGGCGGTCCCGGGATTCCGTTCTTC.

As for this clone: One end of the junction fails to match germline, which may point to a read error. The genes are TRBV13 and TRBJ2-5, with 8 bases matching TRBD1. Germline assignment: CDR1 PRHDT and CDR2 FYEKMQ (reference sequence). The CDR3 is 14 amino acids. This CDR3 reads CASSLGQGEETQYF. The DNA for the CDR3 is TGTGCCAGCAGCCTAGGACAGGGAGAAGAGACCCAGTACTTC.